The 25 T cell receptor beta chains in this list originate from one sample, sequenced in a study of cytomegalovirus exposure and HLA in healthy donors. PCR primers comprised 60 Vbeta and 13 Jbeta primers. Generated by immunoSEQ multiplex PCR, the TCRdb table keeps only in-frame clones and is missing some. The table has more than 80,000 clones, roughly 77% seen once. Sequenced material: PBMCs. Receptor source: a man aged 40-49 years in good health and CMV-seronegative.

The chain combines TRBV19 with TRBJ2-5; 8 bases agree with TRBD1. V shed 6 bases and J 5 bases; nucleotides not matched to a gene: 5. This CDR3 contains 13 residues. CDR1 and CDR2 (germline): LNHDA, SQIVND (reference sequence). The CDR3 sequence is CASSADRDETQYF. The CDR3 coding sequence is TGTGCCAGTAGCGCGGACAGGGATGAGACCCAGTACTTC.

The chain employs TRBV27 and TRBJ1-1; 8 bases map to TRBD1. J was trimmed by 4 bases and V by 6 bases; bases with no gene match: 7. Germline V gives CDR1 MNHEY, CDR2 SMNVEV (reference sequence). This CDR3 contains 14 residues. The DNA for the CDR3 is TGTGCCAGCAGAATTATCGGACAGGGCACTGAAGCTTTCTTT. Translated, it gives CASRIIGQGTEAFF.

The rearrangement links TRBV5-5 to TRBJ1-5, with a possible D match to TRBD1 (6 bases). Germline-derived CDR1 and CDR2 are SGHKS and YYEKEE (reference sequence). CDR3 size: 15 residues. The ends were cut back, 5 bases at V and 3 bases at J, with 15 bases in the middle. The CDR3, as DNA: TGTGCCAGCAGAGAAAGGCCAGGGGACAATCAGCCCCAGCATTTT. This translates into CASRERPGDNQPQHF.

Note on this clone: Other DNA sequences within the sample encode an identical CDR3. DNA for the CDR3: TGTGCCAGCAGCTGGGACAGGAGCTCCTACGAGCAGTACTTC. Translating gives CASSWDRSSYEQYF. The V gene is TRBV7-8, the J gene TRBJ2-7; 8 bases fit TRBD1. With 4 bases clipped from V and 0 bases from J, the junction kept 2 bases outside the gene matches. CDR1 and CDR2 from the germline V gene are SGHVS and FQNEAQ. The CDR3 spans 14 residues.

The CDR3, as DNA: TGTGCCAGCAGCGAGACAGGGACCCAGTACTTC. This gives the protein CASSETGTQYF. The V call is TRBV11-1, the J call TRBJ2-5; tentatively, D is TRBD1 (6 bases). This CDR3 is 11 amino acids long. Germline V lookup: CDR1 SGHAT, CDR2 FQDESV (reference sequence). Trimming cost V 5 bases and J 7 bases, with 8 bases left between them.

V gene TRBV4-1 combines with J gene TRBJ2-2, with unresolved D. In germline, CDR1 is MGHRA, CDR2 YSYEKL. There are 16 residues in the CDR3. The germline V and J ends were trimmed by 4 bases and 0 bases, with 12 bases remaining between them. In DNA, the CDR3 is TGCGCCAGCAGCCTCAAGGCTGCGGCGAACACCGGGGAGCTGTTTTTT. Translated, it gives CASSLKAAANTGELFF.

V usage is TRBV28 and J usage is TRBJ1-2; the match to TRBD1 covers 9 bases. CDR1 MDHEN and CDR2 SYDVKM come from the germline V gene. With V trimmed by 4 bases and J by 8 bases, 5 bases remained unmatched. The CDR3 spans 13 residues. CDR3 coding DNA: TGTGCCAGCAGTTCGGGACAGGGAAGAGGCTACACCTTC. It yields the protein CASSSGQGRGYTF.

The chain has TRBV15 and TRBJ2-5; TRBD2 matches at 10 bases. V lost 3 bases, J lost 3 bases, and 7 bases stayed unmatched. The CDR3 consists of 16 residues. CDR1 and CDR2 (germline): LNHNV, YYDKDF (reference sequence). CDR3: CATSRAGTSVKETQYF. In DNA, the CDR3 is TGTGCCACCAGCAGGGCCGGGACTAGCGTTAAAGAGACCCAGTACTTC.

The V and J genes are TRBV19 and TRBJ1-2; D unclear. CDR3 length: 13 residues. The V gene lost 5 bases and the J gene lost 0 bases, with 7 bases spanning the gap. The V gene's germline CDR1 is LNHDA and CDR2 SQIVND (reference sequence). The CDR3 DNA reads as TGTGCCAGTAGTCCGGGAGCTAACTATGGCTACACCTTC. Its protein product is CASSPGANYGYTF.

The rearrangement joins TRBV7-9 to TRBJ2-7; 10 bases line up with TRBD2. With 3 bases clipped from V and 6 bases from J, the junction kept 5 bases outside the gene matches. The germline CDR1 and CDR2 sequences are SEHNR and FQNEAQ (reference sequence). The CDR3 runs 14 residues. The CDR3 spells CASSFGGLAVEQYF. CDR3 sequence (DNA): TGTGCCAGCAGCTTTGGCGGACTAGCGGTCGAGCAGTACTTC.

The V gene is TRBV11-2, the J gene TRBJ2-2; D remains ambiguous. Germline CDR1 is SGHAT and CDR2 is FQNNGV. The length of the CDR3 is 14 residues. V was pared by 5 bases and J by 3 bases, with 10 bases between. CDR3 loop: CASSPQMDTGELFF. The CDR3 DNA is TGTGCCAGCAGCCCCCAGATGGACACCGGGGAGCTGTTTTTT.

In this sample, this clone turned up a few times. This chain uses TRBV7-3 with TRBJ2-1, with TRBD2 matching over 10 bases. Unmatched junction bases numbered 5, after V lost 6 bases and J lost 0 bases. Germline V CDR1 and CDR2: SGHTA, FQGTGA. The CDR3 has 16 residues. Here the CDR3 reads CASRQTSGVSYNEQFF. CDR3 in DNA: TGTGCCAGCAGGCAAACTAGCGGGGTCTCCTACAATGAGCAGTTCTTC.

The chain uses TRBV18 and TRBJ2-7; D perhaps matches TRBD2 (5 bases). The CDR3 is 15 residues long. V shed 6 bases and J shed 4 bases, with 19 bases lying between them. Germline V CDR1 and CDR2: KGHSH, LQKENI. Here the CDR3 reads CASSPGNSPGYEQYF. For the CDR3, the DNA is TGTGCCAGCTCTCCGGGGAACAGCCCTGGATACGAGCAGTACTTC.

This chain connects TRBV6-1 to TRBJ1-5; D gene ambiguous. Per the germline V gene, CDR1 is MNHNS and CDR2 is SASEGT. The CDR3 covers 12 residues. V lost 8 bases and J 2 bases, leaving 7 bases between the germline ends. DNA for the CDR3: TGTGCCAGCCGGGGTGGCAATCAGCCCCAGCATTTT. Its translation is CASRGGNQPQHF.

This chain joins TRBV10-3 and TRBJ1-6; 10 bases align to TRBD1. CDR1 and CDR2 from the germline V gene are ENHRY and SYGVKD. V shed 2 bases and J 5 bases; nucleotides not matched to a gene: 0. CDR3 size: 15 residues. The CDR3 DNA reads TGTGCCATCAGTGAGGGGACAGGGGATAATTCACCCCTCCACTTT. It encodes CAISEGTGDNSPLHF.

On this clone itself: A junction end diverges from the germline sequence, so it may reflect a read error. The rearrangement uses TRBV7-9 and TRBJ2-7, with 10 bases that match TRBD2. In germline, CDR1 is SEHNR, CDR2 FQNEAQ (reference sequence). The CDR3 is 17 amino acids. In DNA, the CDR3 is TGTTCCAGCAGCTTCCGCCTAGCGGGGGACGGGGTCTACGAGCAGTACTTC. Translation gives CSSSFRLAGDGVYEQYF.

This chain connects TRBV10-2 to TRBJ1-3; 11 positions agree with TRBD1. The CDR3 covers 14 residues. The germline V gene encodes CDR1 WSHSY and CDR2 SAAADI. The V and J ends lost 6 bases and 4 bases, in that order; junction bases with no gene match: 2. Written as DNA, the CDR3 is TGCGCCAGCAGGGACAGGGGGCGAGGAAACACCATATATTTT. This translates into CASRDRGRGNTIYF.

The gene calls are TRBV19 and TRBJ2-2; tentatively, D is TRBD1 (6 bases). Trimming removed 8 bases from V and 4 bases from J, with 14 bases in between. The CDR3 runs to 14 residues. The V gene's germline CDR1 is LNHDA and CDR2 SQIVND (reference sequence). The CDR3, as DNA: TGTGCCAGTGCCGGGACACTCTCCACCGGGGAGCTGTTTTTT. Amino acid sequence: CASAGTLSTGELFF.

The count of this clone is one. Here the CDR3 reads CASSKGPGGNEKLFF. The CDR3, as DNA: TGTGCCAGCAGCAAAGGGCCCGGGGGGAATGAAAAACTGTTTTTT. This chain links TRBV5-4 with TRBJ1-4, with TRBD1 as a possible D gene (5 bases). CDR3 length: 15 amino acids. V gave up 4 bases and J gave up 5 bases, with 15 bases separating them. Germline CDR1 SGHNT, CDR2 YYREEE (reference sequence).

The chain has TRBV5-1 and TRBJ2-1; TRBD1 aligns across 8 bases. This CDR3 contains 14 residues. With V trimmed by 6 bases and J by 2 bases, 4 bases remained unmatched. Germline assignment: CDR1 SGHRS and CDR2 YFSETQ. The CDR3 reads CASKQGETYNEQFF. The CDR3 region has the DNA TGCGCCAGCAAACAGGGGGAAACCTACAATGAGCAGTTCTTC.

J is TRBJ2-7 and V is TRBV5-1, with TRBD1 matching 8 bases. There are 15 residues in the CDR3. Unmatched junction bases numbered 10, after V lost 4 bases and J lost 4 bases. The germline gives CDR1 SGHRS, CDR2 YFSETQ. Written as DNA, the CDR3 is TGCGCCAGCAGCCCAGGGGGCAGTTTACCTTACGAGCAGTACTTC. Protein sequence: CASSPGGSLPYEQYF.

This chain connects TRBV5-1 to TRBJ2-7, with unresolved D. The CDR3 consists of 18 residues. V was pared by 4 bases and J by 0 bases, with 23 bases between. Germline V gene data show CDR1 as SGHRS and CDR2 as YFSETQ. CDR3 sequence: CASSLSLIDVRSSYEQYF. CDR3 in DNA: TGCGCCAGCAGCCTAAGCCTCATAGACGTGAGGAGCTCCTACGAGCAGTACTTC. Drawing the rest from reference TRBV5-1 and TRBJ2-7, the complete variable domain is KAGVTQTPRYLIKTRGQQVTLSCSPISGHRSVSWYQQTPGQGLQFLFEYFSETQRNKGNFPGRFSGRQFSNSRSEMNVSTLELGDSALYLCASSLSLIDVRSSYEQYFGPGTRLTVT.

CDR3 amino acids: CASSMDRGPSDTQYF. Written as DNA, the CDR3 is TGTGCCAGTAGTATGGACAGGGGGCCCTCAGATACGCAGTATTTT. This chain joins TRBV19 and TRBJ2-3; 11 bases line up with TRBD1. J gave up 4 bases and V 3 bases, and 3 bases lay outside the gene matches. Germline V gene lookup returns CDR1 LNHDA and CDR2 SQIVND (reference sequence). The CDR3 contains 15 residues.

This clone was counted a few times. The chain recombines TRBV19 with TRBJ2-2; 7 nucleotides match TRBD1. CDR3 size: 17 residues. Germline values: CDR1 LNHDA, CDR2 SQIVND (reference sequence). Trimming removed 5 bases from V and 5 bases from J; junction bases left unmatched: 14. The CDR3 DNA follows: TGTGCCAGTAGTCCCCAACCACAGGGCAGGGGGACCGGGGAGCTGTTTTTT. It encodes CASSPQPQGRGTGELFF.

The chain employs TRBV6-5 and TRBJ2-1; TRBD2 matches 11 bases. J lost 12 bases, V lost 10 bases, and 5 bases had no gene match. CDR1 is MNHEY, CDR2 SVGAGI, per germline. This CDR3 region has 11 residues. Written as DNA, the CDR3 is TGTGCCAACCCTGGACTAGCGGGGCAGTTCTTC. Protein product: CANPGLAGQFF.